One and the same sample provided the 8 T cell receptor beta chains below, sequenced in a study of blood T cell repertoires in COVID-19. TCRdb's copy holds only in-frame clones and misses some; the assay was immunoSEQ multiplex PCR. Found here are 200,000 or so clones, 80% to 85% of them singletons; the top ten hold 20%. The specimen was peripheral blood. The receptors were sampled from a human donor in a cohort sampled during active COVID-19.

In nucleotides, the CDR3 is TGCGCCAGCAGCCACCTAGGACAGGCGAACACCGGGGAGCTGTTTTTT. This gives the protein CASSHLGQANTGELFF. The J gene is TRBJ2-2, the V gene TRBV5-1; 7 nucleotides match TRBD1. After removal of 4 bases from V and 0 bases from J, the junction contained 6 bases not matched to a gene. Germline CDR1 reads SGHRS; CDR2 reads YFSETQ. This CDR3 region has 16 residues. Filled out from reference TRBV5-1 and TRBJ2-2, the complete variable domain reads KAGVTQTPRYLIKTRGQQVTLSCSPISGHRSVSWYQQTPGQGLQFLFEYFSETQRNKGNFPGRFSGRQFSNSRSEMNVSTLELGDSALYLCASSHLGQANTGELFFGEGSRLTVL.

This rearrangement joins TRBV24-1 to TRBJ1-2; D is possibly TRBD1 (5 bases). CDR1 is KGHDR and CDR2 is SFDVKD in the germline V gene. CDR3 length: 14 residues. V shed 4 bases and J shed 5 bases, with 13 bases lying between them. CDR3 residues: CATSERTRSYGYTF. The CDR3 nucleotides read TGTGCCACCAGTGAACGGACACGGTCTTATGGCTACACCTTC.

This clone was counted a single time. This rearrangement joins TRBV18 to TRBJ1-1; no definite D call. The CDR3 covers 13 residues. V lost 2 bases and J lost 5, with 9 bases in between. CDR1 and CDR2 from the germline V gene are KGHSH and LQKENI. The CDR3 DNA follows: TGTGCCAGCTCACCATCCGGGAGGACTGAAGCTTTCTTT. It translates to CASSPSGRTEAFF.

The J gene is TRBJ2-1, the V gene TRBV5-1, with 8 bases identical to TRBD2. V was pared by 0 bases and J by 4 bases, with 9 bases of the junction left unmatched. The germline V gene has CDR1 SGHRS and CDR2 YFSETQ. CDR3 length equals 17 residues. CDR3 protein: CASSLGSVGGGYNEQFF. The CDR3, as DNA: TGCGCCAGCAGCTTGGGATCGGTTGGCGGGGGGTACAATGAGCAGTTCTTC.

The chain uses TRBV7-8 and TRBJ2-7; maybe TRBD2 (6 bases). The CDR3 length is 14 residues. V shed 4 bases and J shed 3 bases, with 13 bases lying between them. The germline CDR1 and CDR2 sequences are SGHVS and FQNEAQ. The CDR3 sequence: CASSWDLNRYEQYF. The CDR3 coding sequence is TGTGCCAGCAGCTGGGACTTGAACCGCTACGAGCAGTACTTC.

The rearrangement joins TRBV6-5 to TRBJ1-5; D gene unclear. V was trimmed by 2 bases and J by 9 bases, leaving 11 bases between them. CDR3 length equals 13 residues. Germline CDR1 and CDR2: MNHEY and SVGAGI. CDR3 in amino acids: CASSYGGGLPQHF. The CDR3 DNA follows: TGTGCCAGCAGTTACGGCGGCGGCCTGCCCCAGCATTTT.

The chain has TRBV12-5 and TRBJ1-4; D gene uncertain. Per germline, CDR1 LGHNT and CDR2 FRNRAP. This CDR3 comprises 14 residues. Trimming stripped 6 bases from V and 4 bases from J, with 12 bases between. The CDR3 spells CASGFWRVNEKLFF. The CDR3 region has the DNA TGTGCTAGTGGCTTCTGGCGGGTTAATGAAAAACTGTTTTTT.

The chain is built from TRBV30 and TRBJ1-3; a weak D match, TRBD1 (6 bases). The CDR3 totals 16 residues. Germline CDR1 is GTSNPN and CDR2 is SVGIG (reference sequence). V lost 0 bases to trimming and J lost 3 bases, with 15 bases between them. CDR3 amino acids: CAWSVPRGGFGNTIYF. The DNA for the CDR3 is TGTGCCTGGAGTGTACCAAGGGGGGGTTTTGGAAACACCATATATTTT.